Listed below are T cell receptor beta chains from one sample, sequenced in a study of control samples from healthy donors and cancer patients. Measured with immunoSEQ multiplex PCR; TCRdb has only the in-frame clones, and not every one. This sample carries 90,000 to 150,000 clones, roughly 90% of them seen once, and the ten largest clones take almost 40%. The sequenced material came from blood. These receptors were taken from a man in his forties or fifties in good health. CDR3s include the opening cysteine and the closing phenylalanine or tryptophan. Only part of the rows carry a size: once, few, many, or a class if the clone is expanded.

j_call v_call clone_size cdr3_length cdr3_aa
TRBJ1-3 TRBV3-1/TRBV3-2 - 16 CASSQDGGNSGNTIYF
TRBJ2-3 TRBV6-5 once 12 CASSYYGNTQYF
TRBJ1-2 TRBV5-4 - 14 CASSRGGRRDGYTF
TRBJ1-5 TRBV27 - 12 CASRQGNQPQHF
TRBJ1-6 TRBV5-1 - 16 CASSPDRGQGNSPLHF
TRBJ2-1 TRBV5-5 - 15 CASSPWGGANNEQFF
TRBJ2-6 TRBV6-2/TRBV6-3 - 17 CASSLSGRWSGANVLTF
TRBJ1-1 TRBV19 - 14 CASSSGTGATEAFF
TRBJ1-4 TRBV4-3 - 15 CASSQGFDRREKLFF
TRBJ1-5 TRBV27 - 12 CASSEGGQPQHF
TRBJ2-7 TRBV5-6 few 13 CASSRTAAYEQYF
TRBJ1-4 TRBV11-2 - 12 CASSLRDEKLFF
TRBJ1-5 TRBV19 - 16 CASSNPQGAHNQPQHF
TRBJ2-3 TRBV27 once 11 CASGRGDTQYF
TRBJ2-2 TRBV5-1 - 18 CASSFLGLAGGNTGELFF
TRBJ1-1 TRBV27 - 15 CASSPAGTGNTEAFF